The clone carrying this T cell receptor beta chain was picked up a small number of times. Its antigen is not identified. These data belong to a study of CD8 T cells in ankylosing spondylitis. Findings of the study overall: Disease-associated clones were reportedly significantly overrepresented in matched ankylosing spondylitis synovial fluid. There was a TCR beta motif, made of roughly eight highly homologous variants, that appeared characteristic of ankylosing spondylitis blood. Before this, some motif variants had been reported in reactive arthritis synovial fluid and blood.

TCRdb redid the calling of the 5' RACE reads with MiXCR, one entry per CDR3 protein. The repertoire includes 300,000 to 350,000 distinct CDR3 sequences, roughly 11% of them detected once, and 9.1% sits in the top ten. Germline CDR1 and CDR2: LGHDT and YNNKEL (reference sequence). V lost 1 base and J 0 bases, leaving 10 bases between the germline ends. This CDR3 has 17 residues. The specimen sequenced was blood, either unsorted or a sorted T cell fraction (not recorded which). The TCR comes from a female donor with ankylosing spondylitis or in good health (not recorded which). This sequence joins TRBV3-1 and TRBJ2-6; D unclear. In nucleotides, the CDR3 is TGTGCCAGCAGCCAAGTTGCGACGTTCTCTGGGGCCAACGTCCTGACTTTC. The encoded protein is CASSQVATFSGANVLTF.